This TCR beta chain emerged from a study of T cells expressing NK-cell markers. Per the germline V gene, CDR1 is SGHVS and CDR2 is FNYEAQ. CDR3 length: 14 residues. Reprocessing the 5' RACE reads, TCRdb reports a single entry for every CDR3 protein and omits DNA. In all, the sample yields 160,000 or so distinct CDR3 sequences. Sequenced input: blood T cells: a sorted CD56 or NKG2C T cell subset, CD4+ or CD8+ T cells, or bulk PBMC T cells (not recorded which). V gene TRBV7-6 combines with J gene TRBJ1-2; the TRBD1 assignment by TCRdb is unverifiable without DNA. This TCR was recovered from a woman between 18 and 70 years old in good health. This chain's CDR3 is CASSPRKGQSGYTF.